This entry lists 11 T cell receptor beta chains sequenced from one sample in a study of shared clonotypes between healthy human individuals. CD45RO-negative cells were positively selected for CCR7, leaving out terminally differentiated effector memory CD45RA+ cells. Assay: immunoSEQ multiplex PCR; the TCRdb copy retains only in-frame clones and omits some. Among roughly 2 million clones, less than 95% were seen once, and the ten largest hold 0.9% to 1.3%. Sequenced: naive CD8+ T cells sorted from blood. These receptors were obtained from a man aged 18 to 35 in good health.

This clone occurred once. The V and J genes are TRBV27 and TRBJ2-7, with 10 positions matching TRBD2. Germline CDR1 is MNHEY and CDR2 is SMNVEV (reference sequence). The CDR3 is made up of 17 amino acids. V dropped 3 bases and J dropped 2; count of bases not matched to a gene: 10. The DNA of the CDR3 is TGTGCCAGCAGTTTTAAGCTAGCGGGAGCAGGTACCTACGAGCAGTACTTC. This sequence encodes CASSFKLAGAGTYEQYF.

This chain connects TRBV7-9 to TRBJ2-7; TRBD2 is a possible D gene (6 bases). The CDR3 sequence is 17 residues long. Trimming took off 4 bases at V and 7 bases at J, with 26 bases between the two ends. CDR1 is SEHNR and CDR2 is FQNEAQ in the germline V gene (reference sequence). The CDR3 reads CASSSWGFDGHAGEQYF. The CDR3 region has the DNA TGTGCCAGCAGCTCCTGGGGATTCGACGGACATGCGGGGGAGCAGTACTTC. Full variable domain (missing parts from reference TRBV7-9 and TRBJ2-7): DTGVSQNPRHKITKRGQNVTFRCDPISEHNRLYWYRQTLGQGPEFLTYFQNEAQLEKSRLLSDRFSAERPKGSFSTLEIQRTEQGDSAMYLCASSSWGFDGHAGEQYFGPGTRLTVT.

This clone was recorded once. This chain links TRBV7-4 with TRBJ1-6, with D perhaps matching TRBD1 (6 bases). CDR1 and CDR2 from the germline V gene are SGHVT and SQSDAQ. Deletions cut 3 bases from V and 0 bases from J, with 21 bases between. The CDR3 covers 20 residues. CDR3 bases: TGTGCCAGCAGCTTTGCGGGGGCAAAACAGGGCCTCTCCTATAATTCACCCCTCCACTTT. This gives the protein CASSFAGAKQGLSYNSPLHF.

The rearrangement uses TRBV7-8 and TRBJ2-5; perhaps TRBD1 as D (5 bases). This CDR3 is built from 16 residues. With 6 bases removed from V and 1 base from J, the gap between germline ends came to 18 bases. Germline V gene data show CDR1 as SGHVS and CDR2 as FQNEAQ. In DNA, the CDR3 is TGTGCCAGCAGTTCAGGAATGCGTCAGGGCCAAGAGACCCAGTACTTC. Its protein product is CASSSGMRQGQETQYF.

V is TRBV5-1 and J is TRBJ2-3; 9 bases are a match to TRBD2. Trimming at V came to 1 base and at J to 5 bases, leaving 11 bases not matched to a gene. The CDR3 extends over 17 amino acids. The germline V gene encodes CDR1 SGHRS and CDR2 YFSETQ. The CDR3 nucleotides read TGCGCCAGCAGCTTGAACGGCGCGGGGGGGCCGATAGATACGCAGTATTTT. As protein: CASSLNGAGGPIDTQYF.

To note about this clone: This sample also contains other DNA sequences that code for the same CDR3. The chain couples TRBV6-5 to TRBJ1-1; tentative D call: TRBD1 (5 bases). Between the trimmed V and J ends, which lost 2 bases and 8 bases, there was a span of 9 bases. Germline V gene sequence: CDR1 MNHEY, CDR2 SVGAGI. CDR3 length: 12 amino acids. CDR3 in DNA: TGTGCCAGCAGTTACGGGGGTTCCGAAGCTTTCTTT. Translation: CASSYGGSEAFF.

This rearrangement joins TRBV7-9 to TRBJ2-2; D gene uncertain. Germline V lookup: CDR1 SEHNR, CDR2 FQNEAQ (reference sequence). The CDR3 is 12 amino acids. The ends were cut back, 5 bases at V and 6 bases at J, with 7 bases in the middle. The CDR3: CASSLQPGELFF. The CDR3, as DNA: TGTGCCAGCAGCCTTCAACCCGGGGAGCTGTTTTTT.

This sequence joins TRBV7-6 and TRBJ2-3; D may match TRBD1 or TRBD2 (5 bases each). Germline lookup yields CDR1 SGHVS and CDR2 FNYEAQ. CDR3 length: 17 amino acids. Trimming shortened V by 0 bases and J by 3 bases, and 16 bases separated the two germline ends. In DNA form, the CDR3 reads TGTGCCAGCAGCTTAGCTTCGGGGCCATCGTTAACAGATACGCAGTATTTT. It yields the protein CASSLASGPSLTDTQYF. Full variable domain (rest looked up from reference TRBV7-6 and TRBJ2-3): GAGVSQSPRYKVTKRGQDVALRCDPISGHVSLYWYRQALGQGPEFLTYFNYEAQQDKSGLPNDRFSAERPEGSISTLTIQRTEQRDSAMYRCASSLASGPSLTDTQYFGPGTRLTVL.

V and J are TRBV9 and TRBJ1-5; D remains ambiguous. Germline V gives CDR1 SGDLS, CDR2 YYNGEE. V lost 0 bases, J lost 4 bases, and 5 bases lay in between. The CDR3 has 13 amino acids. The CDR3 here is CASSVVGNQPQHF. In DNA, the CDR3 is TGTGCCAGCAGCGTAGTCGGGAATCAGCCCCAGCATTTT.

The rearrangement uses TRBV4-1 and TRBJ1-5; 7 bases fit TRBD1. From germline, CDR1 is MGHRA and CDR2 YSYEKL. Trimming at V came to 3 bases and at J to 3 bases, leaving 8 bases not matched to a gene. CDR3 size: 16 residues. The CDR3 coding sequence is TGCGCCAGCAGCCACCCGACAGGGACTGCCAATCAGCCCCAGCATTTT. Its translation: CASSHPTGTANQPQHF.

The V call is TRBV27, the J call TRBJ1-1; D unresolved. The CDR3 consists of 14 residues. Trimming removed 10 bases at V and 0 bases at J, with 15 bases between. Germline V gene data show CDR1 as MNHEY and CDR2 as SMNVEV (reference sequence). This CDR3 is CAIRETVMNTEAFF. DNA of the CDR3: TGTGCCATCCGAGAAACCGTTATGAACACTGAAGCTTTCTTT.